This TCR beta chain was identified in a study of shared clonotypes between healthy human individuals. Method: immunoSEQ multiplex PCR; TCRdb's copy keeps in-frame clones and lacks some. This table holds about 2,500,000 clones, around 94% found once. The CDR3 has 15 amino acids. Germline trimming cut 4 bases from V and 3 bases from J; bases unmatched to any gene: 4. CDR1 MNHNS and CDR2 SASEGT come from the germline V gene. On this clone itself: Its antigen remains unidentified.

Only Caucasian adults living in Nashville, Tennessee served as donors. Subsets obtained from CD4+ cells comprised CD45RA+ naive and CD45RA-negative memory cells. Findings of the study overall: Clonotype sharing across a few donors was observed for 4.5% to 6.5% of naive CD4 clonotypes. Generally, naive subsets (rather than memory subsets) showed larger estimated richness.

The TCR was taken from a man between 18 and 35 years old in good health. Sequencing was performed on naive CD4+ T cells sorted from blood. This sample's subset: CD45RA+ positively selected. This chain links TRBV6-1 with TRBJ1-2; 11 positions match TRBD1. The CDR3 reads CASSGRTGGHYGYTF. CDR3 DNA: TGTGCCAGCAGTGGCCGGACAGGGGGCCACTATGGCTACACCTTC.